This TCR beta chain derives from a study of blood T cell repertoires in COVID-19. The method was immunoSEQ multiplex PCR; TCRdb's version includes in-frame clones alone and lacks a portion of them. Among about 260,000 clones listed, over 70% were seen once. The sample taken for sequencing was peripheral blood. This receptor was obtained from a woman aged 35 to 49 who had recovered from COVID-19.

CDR3 nucleotides: TGCGCCAGCAGTAATACGGTACAAGAGACCCAGTACTTC. This gives the protein CASSNTVQETQYF. The chain couples TRBV5-1 to TRBJ2-5; D unclear. Looked up from germline, CDR1 is SGHRS and CDR2 is YFSETQ. CDR3 length: 13 amino acids. Trimming cost V 5 bases and J 2 bases, with 10 bases left between them.